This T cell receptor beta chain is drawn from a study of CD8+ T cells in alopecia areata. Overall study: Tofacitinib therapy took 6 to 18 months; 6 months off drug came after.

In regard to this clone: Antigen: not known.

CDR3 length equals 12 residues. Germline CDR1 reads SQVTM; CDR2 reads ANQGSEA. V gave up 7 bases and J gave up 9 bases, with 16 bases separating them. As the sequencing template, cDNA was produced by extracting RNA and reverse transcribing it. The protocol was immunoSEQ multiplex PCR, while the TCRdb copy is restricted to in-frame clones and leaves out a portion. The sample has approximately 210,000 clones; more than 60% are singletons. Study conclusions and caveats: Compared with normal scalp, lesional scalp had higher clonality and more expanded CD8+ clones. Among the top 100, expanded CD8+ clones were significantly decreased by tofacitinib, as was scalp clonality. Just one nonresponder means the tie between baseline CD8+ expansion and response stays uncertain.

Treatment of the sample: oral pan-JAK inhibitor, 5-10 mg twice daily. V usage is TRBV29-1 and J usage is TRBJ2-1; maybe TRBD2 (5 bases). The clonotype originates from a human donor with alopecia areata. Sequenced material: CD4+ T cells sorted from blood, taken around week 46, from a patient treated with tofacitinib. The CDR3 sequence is CSGGPTTTEQFF. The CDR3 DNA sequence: TGCAGCGGCGGTCCGACGACTACTGAGCAGTTCTTC.